Below are 21 T cell receptor beta chains sequenced from a single sample in a study of T cell responses to AZD1222 COVID-19 vaccine. The method was immunoSEQ multiplex PCR; TCRdb's version includes in-frame clones alone and lacks a portion of them. The sample carries 150,000 to 200,000 clones, 85% to 95% recorded once. Sequenced here: peripheral blood, sampled on day 0 of AZD1222 vaccination. The receptors were gathered from an adult in good health.

The V call is TRBV5-1, the J call TRBJ1-1, with D hard to call. CDR3 length: 13 residues. CDR1 and CDR2 from the germline V gene are SGHRS and YFSETQ. The V end lost 4 bases, the J end lost 1 base, and 8 bases lay between the germline ends. DNA of the CDR3: TGCGCCAGCAGCCCTAACGAGAACACTGAAGCTTTCTTT. Its translation is CASSPNENTEAFF.

The chain uses TRBV28 and TRBJ1-5; D gene unclear. The CDR3 loop spans 13 amino acids. V gave up 3 bases and J gave up 5 bases, with 8 bases separating them. Germline CDR1 and CDR2: MDHEN and SYDVKM. The CDR3 reads CASSFQSYQPQHF. In DNA, the CDR3 is TGTGCCAGCAGTTTTCAAAGCTATCAGCCCCAGCATTTT.

The chain carries TRBV28 and TRBJ2-2, with a possible D match to TRBD2 (6 bases). The CDR3 is made up of 15 amino acids. In germline, CDR1 is MDHEN, CDR2 SYDVKM. Deletions cut 7 bases from V and 7 bases from J, with 19 bases between. The CDR3 sequence is CASIPGGRRSGELFF. Written as DNA, the CDR3 is TGTGCCAGCATCCCTGGGGGGAGGAGGAGCGGGGAGCTGTTTTTT. Looking up the rest from reference TRBV28 and TRBJ2-2 gives the full variable domain: DVKVTQSSRYLVKRTGEKVFLECVQDMDHENMFWYRQDPGLGLRLIYFSYDVKMKEKGDIPEGYSVSREKKERFSLILESASTNQTSMYLCASIPGGRRSGELFFGEGSRLTVL.

The V and J genes are TRBV5-5 and TRBJ1-1; perhaps TRBD1 as D (5 bases). CDR3 length equals 14 residues. V lost 4 bases and J 1 base, leaving 11 bases between the germline ends. Germline V gives CDR1 SGHKS, CDR2 YYEKEE (reference sequence). In nucleotides, the CDR3 is TGTGCCAGCAGCAGGGGACTCCAGAACACTGAAGCTTTCTTT. Protein sequence: CASSRGLQNTEAFF.

V usage is TRBV2 and J usage is TRBJ2-2, with 12 bases identical to TRBD2. This CDR3 comprises 15 residues. The germline V gene encodes CDR1 SNHLY and CDR2 FYNNEI. V shed 6 bases, J shed 5 bases, and the junction held 4 bases outside the gene matches. The CDR3 DNA follows: TGTGCCAGCAGCGCTAGCGGGGGGGATACCGGGGAGCTGTTTTTT. Amino acid sequence: CASSASGGDTGELFF. The entire variable domain, with the rest obtained from reference TRBV2 and TRBJ2-2, is as follows: EPEVTQTPSHQVTQMGQEVILRCVPISNHLYFYWYRQILGQKVEFLVSFYNNEISEKSEIFDDQFSVERPDGSNFTLKIRSTKLEDSAMYFCASSASGGDTGELFFGEGSRLTVL.

The chain uses TRBV7-2 and TRBJ2-7, with D perhaps assigned TRBD1 or TRBD2 (5 bases each). Trimming took 3 bases from V and 2 from J, leaving 11 bases between them. The CDR3 has 14 residues. Germline CDR1 reads SGHTA; CDR2 reads FQGNSA. DNA of the CDR3: TGTGCCAGCAGCTTTGGGGACGGGACCTACGAGCAGTACTTC. It encodes CASSFGDGTYEQYF. Filled out from reference TRBV7-2 and TRBJ2-7, the complete variable domain reads GAGVSQSPSNKVTEKGKDVELRCDPISGHTALYWYRQSLGQGLEFLIYFQGNSAPDKSGLPSDRFSAERTGGSVSTLTIQRTQQEDSAVYLCASSFGDGTYEQYFGPGTRLTVT.

The chain couples TRBV9 to TRBJ2-2; 7 bases map to TRBD1. Germline assignment: CDR1 SGDLS and CDR2 YYNGEE. This CDR3 region has 15 residues. Losses at the gene ends were 0 bases for V and 4 bases for J; bases not matched to a gene: 3. CDR3 DNA sequence: TGTGCCAGCAGCGTAGGGGGACAGACCACCGGGGAGCTGTTTTTT. Its protein is CASSVGGQTTGELFF.

V gene TRBV7-7 combines with J gene TRBJ2-7; D ambiguous. Germline-derived CDR1 and CDR2 are SSHAT and FNYEAQ (reference sequence). The CDR3 has 13 residues. With 5 bases removed from V and 6 bases from J, the gap between germline ends came to 14 bases. This CDR3 reads CASSPLLAGEQYF. DNA of the CDR3: TGTGCCAGCAGCCCACTTTTGGCCGGCGAGCAGTACTTC.

The chain combines TRBV6-5 with TRBJ2-1; 7 bases align to TRBD1. In germline, CDR1 is MNHEY, CDR2 SVGAGI. The CDR3 consists of 15 residues. V was clipped by 6 bases and J by 2 bases; unmatched bases: 7. CDR3 DNA: TGTGCCAGCAGAGCCGGAACAGGGGCCTACAATGAGCAGTTCTTC. It is translated as CASRAGTGAYNEQFF.

This clone has just one count. The chain links TRBV19 to TRBJ2-2, with 7 bases that match TRBD1. V dropped 9 bases and J dropped 0; count of bases not matched to a gene: 7. Germline V gene lookup returns CDR1 LNHDA and CDR2 SQIVND (reference sequence). This CDR3 has 15 amino acids. CDR3 loop: CASSFGTANTGELFF. Here the CDR3 DNA reads TGTGCCAGCTCTTTTGGGACAGCGAACACCGGGGAGCTGTTTTTT.

This clone was counted a single time. The chain carries TRBV19 and TRBJ2-1; 9 bases are a match to TRBD2. The junction had 5 bases not matched to a gene; V was cut back by 0 bases and J by 8 bases. CDR3 length: 15 amino acids. From germline, CDR1 is LNHDA and CDR2 SQIVND (reference sequence). The CDR3: CASSIEAGGPHEQFF. Written as DNA, the CDR3 is TGTGCCAGTAGTATAGAGGCGGGAGGGCCTCATGAGCAGTTCTTC.

The chain is built from TRBV18 and TRBJ1-3; no clear D. The CDR3 is made up of 16 amino acids. CDR1 is KGHSH, CDR2 LQKENI, per germline. Trimming cost V 5 bases and J 1 base, with 15 bases left between them. The CDR3 is CASSSVTVGSGNTIYF. Here the CDR3 DNA reads TGTGCCAGCTCATCAGTCACCGTAGGGTCTGGAAACACCATATATTTT.

This rearrangement joins TRBV2 to TRBJ1-2; D is perhaps TRBD1 (6 bases). Deletions cut 3 bases from V and 10 bases from J, with 18 bases between. Germline V gives CDR1 SNHLY, CDR2 FYNNEI. This CDR3 contains 14 residues. The CDR3 bases are TGTGCCAGCAGTGATCCGACAGGCCCGCGGGACTACACCTTC. Translating gives CASSDPTGPRDYTF.

The chain employs TRBV5-1 and TRBJ2-7; tentative D call: TRBD2 (6 bases). This CDR3 region has 14 residues. V lost 5 bases and J lost 0, with 12 bases in between. Germline V lookup: CDR1 SGHRS, CDR2 YFSETQ. CDR3 region: CASRKEGPSYEQYF. The CDR3 nucleotides read TGCGCCAGCAGGAAGGAGGGACCCTCCTACGAGCAGTACTTC.

J is TRBJ2-5 and V is TRBV11-2, with TRBD2 as a possible D gene (5 bases). Per germline, CDR1 SGHAT and CDR2 FQNNGV. V lost 5 bases, J lost 1 base, and 23 bases lay in between. CDR3 size: 18 residues. Here the CDR3 reads CASSQIRYSRAVQETQYF. The CDR3 nucleotides are TGTGCCAGCAGCCAAATTAGGTATTCGAGGGCAGTCCAAGAGACCCAGTACTTC. The entire variable domain, with the rest obtained from reference TRBV11-2 and TRBJ2-5, is as follows: EAGVAQSPRYKIIEKRQSVAFWCNPISGHATLYWYQQILGQGPKLLIQFQNNGVVDDSQLPKDRFSAERLKGVDSTLKIQPAKLEDSAVYLCASSQIRYSRAVQETQYFGPGTRLLVL.

CDR3 sequence reads: CASSPFVDMGALAGELFF. The CDR3 nucleotides are TGTGCCAGCAGTCCTTTTGTTGATATGGGGGCCTTAGCCGGGGAGCTGTTTTTT. The chain carries TRBV5-4 and TRBJ2-2, with a possible D match to TRBD1 (6 bases). Germline values: CDR1 SGHNT, CDR2 YYREEE (reference sequence). The CDR3 runs to 18 residues. The germline V and J ends were trimmed by 5 bases and 6 bases, with 26 bases remaining between them.

The V and J genes are TRBV5-5 and TRBJ1-3; D gene uncertain. V was pared by 5 bases and J by 3 bases, with 15 bases between. CDR3 size: 15 residues. CDR1 and CDR2 (germline): SGHKS, YYEKEE (reference sequence). The CDR3 loop reads CASRLESFLGNTIYF. In DNA form, the CDR3 reads TGTGCCAGCAGGTTAGAGAGTTTCCTTGGAAACACCATATATTTT.

The CDR3 region has the DNA TGTGCCTGGAGTGGTAGCGTCGCCCACCACGAGCAGTACTTC. As protein: CAWSGSVAHHEQYF. The chain has TRBV30 and TRBJ2-7; a possible D gene is TRBD2 (5 bases). In germline, CDR1 is GTSNPN, CDR2 SVGIG (reference sequence). V was pared by 1 base and J by 5 bases, with 15 bases between. The CDR3 has 14 residues.

V and J are TRBV5-4 and TRBJ2-7, with D uncertain. Deletions cut 0 bases from V and 0 bases from J, with 10 bases between. Germline lookup yields CDR1 SGHNT and CDR2 YYREEE (reference sequence). This CDR3 is built from 15 residues. The CDR3 coding sequence is TGTGCCAGCAGCTTGGGGGCTCGAAGCTCCTACGAGCAGTACTTC. Protein: CASSLGARSSYEQYF. The full variable domain, with the rest looked up from reference TRBV5-4 and TRBJ2-7, is ETGVTQSPTHLIKTRGQQVTLRCSSQSGHNTVSWYQQALGQGPQFIFQYYREEENGRGNFPPRFSGLQFPNYSSELNVNALELDDSALYLCASSLGARSSYEQYFGPGTRLTVT.

The rearrangement uses TRBV7-2 and TRBJ2-2; possibly TRBD1 for D (5 bases). From germline, CDR1 is SGHTA and CDR2 FQGNSA. CDR3 length equals 14 residues. V was pared by 6 bases and J by 5 bases, with 13 bases between. CDR3 sequence (DNA): TGTGCCAGCAGTTTTCACCCAGGGACCGGGGAGCTGTTTTTT. Translating it yields CASSFHPGTGELFF.

The chain couples TRBV29-1 to TRBJ2-2; 9 nucleotides align to TRBD2. The CDR3 consists of 14 residues. Germline V gene data show CDR1 as SQVTM and CDR2 as ANQGSEA. Germline trimming cut 4 bases from V and 5 bases from J; bases unmatched to any gene: 5. CDR3 residues: CSVAGLARTGELFF. For the CDR3, the DNA is TGCAGCGTTGCGGGACTAGCAAGAACCGGGGAGCTGTTTTTT.